What follows are 22 T cell receptor beta chains derived from one specimen sequenced in a study of blood T cell repertoires in COVID-19. The method was immunoSEQ multiplex PCR; TCRdb's version includes in-frame clones alone and lacks a portion of them. The table records about 54,000 clones, 75% to 95% of them present only once. The source material was peripheral blood. Receptor source: a woman aged 40 to 55 with active COVID-19.

J is TRBJ1-6 and V is TRBV6-5, with no clear D. The V and J ends lost 4 bases and 9 bases respectively, with 7 bases between them. The CDR3 is made up of 12 amino acids. Germline loops: CDR1 MNHEY, CDR2 SVGAGI. The CDR3 is CASSSGGSPLHF. DNA of the CDR3: TGTGCCAGCAGTTCGGGTGGTTCACCCCTCCACTTT.

V usage is TRBV5-5 and J usage is TRBJ1-1; no firm D call. Germline V gives CDR1 SGHKS, CDR2 YYEKEE (reference sequence). This CDR3 region has 17 residues. Trimming removed 0 bases from V and 4 bases from J, with 19 bases in between. The CDR3 spells CASSLVEGLKPGTEAFF. In DNA, the CDR3 is TGTGCCAGCAGCTTGGTGGAGGGCCTTAAACCGGGCACTGAAGCTTTCTTT. Together with reference TRBV5-5 and TRBJ1-1, the CDR3 gives the full variable domain: DAGVTQSPTHLIKTRGQQVTLRCSPISGHKSVSWYQQVLGQGPQFIFQYYEKEERGRGNFPDRFSARQFPNYSSELNVNALLLGDSALYLCASSLVEGLKPGTEAFFGQGTRLTVV.

This chain connects TRBV2 to TRBJ1-5, with D possibly being TRBD1 (6 bases). This CDR3 comprises 15 residues. Germline CDR1 reads SNHLY; CDR2 reads FYNNEI. Trimming stripped 6 bases from V and 1 base from J, with 13 bases between. CDR3 in amino acids: CASSFDRRSNQPQHF. The CDR3 DNA reads as TGTGCCAGCAGCTTCGACAGGCGGAGCAATCAGCCCCAGCATTTT.

The chain combines TRBV19 with TRBJ1-5; TRBD1 agrees at 9 bases. CDR1 and CDR2 (germline): LNHDA, SQIVND (reference sequence). J was trimmed by 8 bases and V by 3 bases; bases with no gene match: 5. This CDR3 comprises 14 residues. CDR3: CASSIRTGAEPQHF. The CDR3 coding sequence is TGTGCCAGTAGTATCAGGACAGGGGCAGAGCCCCAGCATTTT. The variable domain in full, completed from reference TRBV19 and TRBJ1-5, reads DGGITQSPKYLFRKEGQNVTLSCEQNLNHDAMYWYRQDPGQGLRLIYYSQIVNDFQKGDIAEGYSVSREKKESFPLTVTSAQKNPTAFYLCASSIRTGAEPQHFGDGTRLSIL.

The chain recombines TRBV30 with TRBJ1-6; 7 nucleotides match TRBD1. Germline V gene sequence: CDR1 GTSNPN, CDR2 SVGIG (reference sequence). V lost 5 bases to trimming and J lost 10 bases; unmatched junction nucleotides: 8. This CDR3 region has 13 residues. Written as DNA, the CDR3 is TGTGCCTGGGACCGGGACAGTGGATCACCCCTCCACTTT. Its translation is CAWDRDSGSPLHF.

The rearrangement uses TRBV6-5 and TRBJ1-6, with D possibly matching TRBD1 (6 bases). The V and J ends lost 7 bases and 4 bases respectively, with 11 bases between them. Germline V gene lookup returns CDR1 MNHEY and CDR2 SVGAGI. The CDR3 spans 14 residues. CDR3 sequence reads: CASTDGQYNSPLHF. In DNA, the CDR3 is TGTGCCAGCACCGACGGACAGTATAATTCACCCCTCCACTTT.

This chain uses TRBV19 with TRBJ1-5; the D gene is possibly TRBD1 (5 bases). Germline CDR1 is LNHDA and CDR2 is SQIVND (reference sequence). V dropped 3 bases and J dropped 7 bases, with 10 bases sitting between them. The CDR3 spans 13 residues. CDR3: CASSMGLGQPQHF. The CDR3 DNA sequence: TGTGCCAGTAGTATGGGACTGGGGCAGCCCCAGCATTTT. Full variable domain (outside the CDR3, taken from reference TRBV19 and TRBJ1-5): DGGITQSPKYLFRKEGQNVTLSCEQNLNHDAMYWYRQDPGQGLRLIYYSQIVNDFQKGDIAEGYSVSREKKESFPLTVTSAQKNPTAFYLCASSMGLGQPQHFGDGTRLSIL.

This clone was counted a single time. This sequence joins TRBV7-9 and TRBJ1-2; tentatively, D is TRBD1 (5 bases). Germline assignment: CDR1 SEHNR and CDR2 FQNEAQ (reference sequence). V lost 5 bases to trimming and J lost 1 base, with 14 bases between them. There are 15 residues in the CDR3. CDR3 residues: CASSLRTRSNYGYTF. For the CDR3, the DNA is TGTGCCAGCAGCCTGCGGACAAGGAGTAACTATGGCTACACCTTC.

V is TRBV7-3 and J is TRBJ2-1; D may be TRBD1 (5 bases). CDR3 length: 13 amino acids. Germline V gives CDR1 SGHTA, CDR2 FQGTGA. Trimming took 3 bases from V and 6 from J, leaving 9 bases between them. CDR3 bases: TGTGCCAGCAGCTTCGGTAGGGGCAATGAGCAGTTCTTC. This encodes CASSFGRGNEQFF.

This chain joins TRBV19 and TRBJ1-1; D unresolved. CDR3 length: 14 residues. CDR1 and CDR2 from the germline V gene are LNHDA and SQIVND (reference sequence). V gave up 6 bases and J gave up 0 bases, with 11 bases separating them. The CDR3, as DNA: TGTGCCAGTAGCTTAACCAGGATGAACACTGAAGCTTTCTTT. Residues: CASSLTRMNTEAFF. The full variable domain, completed using reference TRBV19 and TRBJ1-1, is DGGITQSPKYLFRKEGQNVTLSCEQNLNHDAMYWYRQDPGQGLRLIYYSQIVNDFQKGDIAEGYSVSREKKESFPLTVTSAQKNPTAFYLCASSLTRMNTEAFFGQGTRLTVV.

The genes are TRBV6-5 and TRBJ2-3; 11 nucleotides line up with TRBD1. This CDR3 contains 15 residues. The V and J ends lost 4 bases and 8 bases, in that order; junction bases with no gene match: 8. The germline CDR1 and CDR2 sequences are MNHEY and SVGAGI. Written as DNA, the CDR3 is TGTGCCAGCAGTTTTGGGACAGGGGGAGTTGGTACGCAGTATTTT. This codes for CASSFGTGGVGTQYF.

The V and J genes are TRBV5-6 and TRBJ2-5; TRBD2 aligns across 12 bases. The V gene's germline CDR1 is SGHDT and CDR2 YYEEEE. J lost 7 bases, V lost 0 bases, and 10 bases had no gene match. The CDR3 contains 17 residues. The CDR3 DNA is TGTGCCAGCAGCTTGGGTGGGACTAGCGGGTACCTGGGGACCCAGTACTTC. Translated: CASSLGGTSGYLGTQYF.

The V gene is TRBV5-1, the J gene TRBJ2-7; 7 bases line up with TRBD1. V lost 0 bases and J lost 3; bases outside the gene matches: 3. The CDR3 spans 14 residues. Germline assignment: CDR1 SGHRS and CDR2 YFSETQ. The CDR3 here is CASSLVQGLYEQYF. The CDR3 DNA is TGCGCCAGCAGCTTGGTACAGGGGCTCTACGAGCAGTACTTC. The whole variable domain, filled in from reference TRBV5-1 and TRBJ2-7, reads KAGVTQTPRYLIKTRGQQVTLSCSPISGHRSVSWYQQTPGQGLQFLFEYFSETQRNKGNFPGRFSGRQFSNSRSEMNVSTLELGDSALYLCASSLVQGLYEQYFGPGTRLTVT.

The rearrangement joins TRBV14 to TRBJ2-5; a weak D match, TRBD1 (6 bases). Trimming took off 4 bases at V and 7 bases at J, with 13 bases between the two ends. The germline V gene encodes CDR1 SGHDN and CDR2 FVKESK. The CDR3 loop spans 13 amino acids. The CDR3 nucleotides are TGTGCCAGCAGCCTAGCAGGGGTTGGGACCCAGTACTTC. Translation: CASSLAGVGTQYF.

The chain links TRBV3-1 (or the pseudogene TRBV3-2) to TRBJ2-7, with a tentative D call TRBD2 (6 bases). This CDR3 spans 13 amino acids. V was cut by 5 bases and J by 6 bases, with 14 bases left in between. Germline lookup yields CDR1 LGHDT and CDR2 YNNKEL (reference sequence). The CDR3 loop is CASSTGVGSEQYF. Written as DNA, the CDR3 is TGTGCCAGCAGCACGGGGGTAGGATCCGAGCAGTACTTC.

This CDR3 is CASSQDFSETQYF. CDR3 DNA sequence: TGCGCCAGCAGCCAAGATTTTAGTGAGACCCAGTACTTC. The rearrangement uses TRBV4-1 and TRBJ2-5; no reliable D call. The length of the CDR3 is 13 residues. The V gene lost 0 bases and the J gene lost 5 bases, with 7 bases spanning the gap. In germline, CDR1 is MGHRA, CDR2 YSYEKL.

The rearrangement joins TRBV7-8 to TRBJ2-2; D might be TRBD2 (6 bases). V lost 5 bases to trimming and J lost 0 bases, with 13 bases between them. The CDR3 extends over 16 amino acids. Germline V lookup: CDR1 SGHVS, CDR2 FQNEAQ. The CDR3 coding sequence is TGTGCCAGCAGCCCCCGGGGAGGAGCGAACACCGGGGAGCTGTTTTTT. As protein: CASSPRGGANTGELFF.

The genes are TRBV6-2 or TRBV6-3 and TRBJ2-7, with D possibly TRBD2 on 5 matching bases. Germline lookup yields CDR1 MNHEY and CDR2 SVGEGT. Trimming removed 7 bases at V and 6 bases at J, with 16 bases between. CDR3 length: 13 residues. CDR3 in DNA: TGTGCCAGCATCCCCTCGTTCGGGGTCGAGCAGTACTTC. As protein: CASIPSFGVEQYF.

The chain uses TRBV5-6 and TRBJ2-7; maybe TRBD2 (5 bases). From germline, CDR1 is SGHDT and CDR2 YYEEEE. V lost 5 bases and J 3 bases, leaving 9 bases between the germline ends. This CDR3 spans 12 amino acids. CDR3 amino acids: CASSYGVYEQYF. The CDR3 nucleotides are TGTGCCAGCAGTTACGGGGTCTACGAGCAGTACTTC.

The rearrangement joins TRBV10-3 to TRBJ1-1; 8 bases line up with TRBD1. This CDR3 is 18 amino acids long. The V and J ends lost 3 bases and 2 bases, in that order; junction bases with no gene match: 14. CDR1 is ENHRY, CDR2 SYGVKD, per germline. CDR3 residues: CAISDGQGLTTTNTEAFF. The CDR3 DNA sequence: TGTGCCATCAGTGATGGACAGGGATTGACGACGACCAACACTGAAGCTTTCTTT.

This sequence joins TRBV19 and TRBJ1-5; tentative D call: TRBD1 (6 bases). Per germline, CDR1 LNHDA and CDR2 SQIVND (reference sequence). CDR3 size: 14 residues. Trimming shortened V by 5 bases and J by 7 bases, and 15 bases separated the two germline ends. The DNA of the CDR3 is TGTGCCAGTAGTTTCGGACAGCTAGGGCAGCCCCAGCATTTT. Translation: CASSFGQLGQPQHF.

The chain carries TRBV20-1 and TRBJ2-7; maybe TRBD2 (6 bases). Germline CDR1 reads DFQATT; CDR2 reads SNEGSKA (reference sequence). There are 13 residues in the CDR3. The V end was cut by 3 bases, the J end by 2 bases, with 11 bases between. CDR3 coding DNA: TGCAGTGCTAGTCGGAGGGACCCCTACGAGCAGTACTTC. Its translation is CSASRRDPYEQYF.